This TCR beta chain comes out of a study of glioma-infiltrating T cells. TCR alpha and beta CDR3 regions were amplified from RNA using iRepertoire nested multiplex PCR. TCRdb re-derived calls from the multiplex PCR reads in MiXCR, one entry per CDR3 protein. The sample shows under 200,000 distinct CDR3 sequences, about 46% of them seen only once. Trimming took 0 bases from V and 5 from J, leaving 14 bases between them. The length of the CDR3 is 15 residues. Germline V CDR1 and CDR2: DFQATT, SNEGSKA (reference sequence). With regard to this clonotype: A much more abundant neighbour one base away suggests this may be a read error. The conserved final phenylalanine or tryptophan is absent from the CDR3, which likely points to a read error.

V is TRBV20-1 and J is TRBJ2-1, with D perhaps matching TRBD2 (6 bases). This clonotype was sampled from a human donor with low-grade glioma or glioblastoma, undergoing nonglioma brain surgery, or in good health (not recorded which). The sample was glioma tissue, nonneoplastic brain tissue, or PBMCs (not recorded which). CDR3 sequence reads: CSARDVVADNNEQFL. For the CDR3, the DNA is TGCAGTGCTAGAGATGTGGTAGCGGATAACAATGAGCAGTTCTTA.